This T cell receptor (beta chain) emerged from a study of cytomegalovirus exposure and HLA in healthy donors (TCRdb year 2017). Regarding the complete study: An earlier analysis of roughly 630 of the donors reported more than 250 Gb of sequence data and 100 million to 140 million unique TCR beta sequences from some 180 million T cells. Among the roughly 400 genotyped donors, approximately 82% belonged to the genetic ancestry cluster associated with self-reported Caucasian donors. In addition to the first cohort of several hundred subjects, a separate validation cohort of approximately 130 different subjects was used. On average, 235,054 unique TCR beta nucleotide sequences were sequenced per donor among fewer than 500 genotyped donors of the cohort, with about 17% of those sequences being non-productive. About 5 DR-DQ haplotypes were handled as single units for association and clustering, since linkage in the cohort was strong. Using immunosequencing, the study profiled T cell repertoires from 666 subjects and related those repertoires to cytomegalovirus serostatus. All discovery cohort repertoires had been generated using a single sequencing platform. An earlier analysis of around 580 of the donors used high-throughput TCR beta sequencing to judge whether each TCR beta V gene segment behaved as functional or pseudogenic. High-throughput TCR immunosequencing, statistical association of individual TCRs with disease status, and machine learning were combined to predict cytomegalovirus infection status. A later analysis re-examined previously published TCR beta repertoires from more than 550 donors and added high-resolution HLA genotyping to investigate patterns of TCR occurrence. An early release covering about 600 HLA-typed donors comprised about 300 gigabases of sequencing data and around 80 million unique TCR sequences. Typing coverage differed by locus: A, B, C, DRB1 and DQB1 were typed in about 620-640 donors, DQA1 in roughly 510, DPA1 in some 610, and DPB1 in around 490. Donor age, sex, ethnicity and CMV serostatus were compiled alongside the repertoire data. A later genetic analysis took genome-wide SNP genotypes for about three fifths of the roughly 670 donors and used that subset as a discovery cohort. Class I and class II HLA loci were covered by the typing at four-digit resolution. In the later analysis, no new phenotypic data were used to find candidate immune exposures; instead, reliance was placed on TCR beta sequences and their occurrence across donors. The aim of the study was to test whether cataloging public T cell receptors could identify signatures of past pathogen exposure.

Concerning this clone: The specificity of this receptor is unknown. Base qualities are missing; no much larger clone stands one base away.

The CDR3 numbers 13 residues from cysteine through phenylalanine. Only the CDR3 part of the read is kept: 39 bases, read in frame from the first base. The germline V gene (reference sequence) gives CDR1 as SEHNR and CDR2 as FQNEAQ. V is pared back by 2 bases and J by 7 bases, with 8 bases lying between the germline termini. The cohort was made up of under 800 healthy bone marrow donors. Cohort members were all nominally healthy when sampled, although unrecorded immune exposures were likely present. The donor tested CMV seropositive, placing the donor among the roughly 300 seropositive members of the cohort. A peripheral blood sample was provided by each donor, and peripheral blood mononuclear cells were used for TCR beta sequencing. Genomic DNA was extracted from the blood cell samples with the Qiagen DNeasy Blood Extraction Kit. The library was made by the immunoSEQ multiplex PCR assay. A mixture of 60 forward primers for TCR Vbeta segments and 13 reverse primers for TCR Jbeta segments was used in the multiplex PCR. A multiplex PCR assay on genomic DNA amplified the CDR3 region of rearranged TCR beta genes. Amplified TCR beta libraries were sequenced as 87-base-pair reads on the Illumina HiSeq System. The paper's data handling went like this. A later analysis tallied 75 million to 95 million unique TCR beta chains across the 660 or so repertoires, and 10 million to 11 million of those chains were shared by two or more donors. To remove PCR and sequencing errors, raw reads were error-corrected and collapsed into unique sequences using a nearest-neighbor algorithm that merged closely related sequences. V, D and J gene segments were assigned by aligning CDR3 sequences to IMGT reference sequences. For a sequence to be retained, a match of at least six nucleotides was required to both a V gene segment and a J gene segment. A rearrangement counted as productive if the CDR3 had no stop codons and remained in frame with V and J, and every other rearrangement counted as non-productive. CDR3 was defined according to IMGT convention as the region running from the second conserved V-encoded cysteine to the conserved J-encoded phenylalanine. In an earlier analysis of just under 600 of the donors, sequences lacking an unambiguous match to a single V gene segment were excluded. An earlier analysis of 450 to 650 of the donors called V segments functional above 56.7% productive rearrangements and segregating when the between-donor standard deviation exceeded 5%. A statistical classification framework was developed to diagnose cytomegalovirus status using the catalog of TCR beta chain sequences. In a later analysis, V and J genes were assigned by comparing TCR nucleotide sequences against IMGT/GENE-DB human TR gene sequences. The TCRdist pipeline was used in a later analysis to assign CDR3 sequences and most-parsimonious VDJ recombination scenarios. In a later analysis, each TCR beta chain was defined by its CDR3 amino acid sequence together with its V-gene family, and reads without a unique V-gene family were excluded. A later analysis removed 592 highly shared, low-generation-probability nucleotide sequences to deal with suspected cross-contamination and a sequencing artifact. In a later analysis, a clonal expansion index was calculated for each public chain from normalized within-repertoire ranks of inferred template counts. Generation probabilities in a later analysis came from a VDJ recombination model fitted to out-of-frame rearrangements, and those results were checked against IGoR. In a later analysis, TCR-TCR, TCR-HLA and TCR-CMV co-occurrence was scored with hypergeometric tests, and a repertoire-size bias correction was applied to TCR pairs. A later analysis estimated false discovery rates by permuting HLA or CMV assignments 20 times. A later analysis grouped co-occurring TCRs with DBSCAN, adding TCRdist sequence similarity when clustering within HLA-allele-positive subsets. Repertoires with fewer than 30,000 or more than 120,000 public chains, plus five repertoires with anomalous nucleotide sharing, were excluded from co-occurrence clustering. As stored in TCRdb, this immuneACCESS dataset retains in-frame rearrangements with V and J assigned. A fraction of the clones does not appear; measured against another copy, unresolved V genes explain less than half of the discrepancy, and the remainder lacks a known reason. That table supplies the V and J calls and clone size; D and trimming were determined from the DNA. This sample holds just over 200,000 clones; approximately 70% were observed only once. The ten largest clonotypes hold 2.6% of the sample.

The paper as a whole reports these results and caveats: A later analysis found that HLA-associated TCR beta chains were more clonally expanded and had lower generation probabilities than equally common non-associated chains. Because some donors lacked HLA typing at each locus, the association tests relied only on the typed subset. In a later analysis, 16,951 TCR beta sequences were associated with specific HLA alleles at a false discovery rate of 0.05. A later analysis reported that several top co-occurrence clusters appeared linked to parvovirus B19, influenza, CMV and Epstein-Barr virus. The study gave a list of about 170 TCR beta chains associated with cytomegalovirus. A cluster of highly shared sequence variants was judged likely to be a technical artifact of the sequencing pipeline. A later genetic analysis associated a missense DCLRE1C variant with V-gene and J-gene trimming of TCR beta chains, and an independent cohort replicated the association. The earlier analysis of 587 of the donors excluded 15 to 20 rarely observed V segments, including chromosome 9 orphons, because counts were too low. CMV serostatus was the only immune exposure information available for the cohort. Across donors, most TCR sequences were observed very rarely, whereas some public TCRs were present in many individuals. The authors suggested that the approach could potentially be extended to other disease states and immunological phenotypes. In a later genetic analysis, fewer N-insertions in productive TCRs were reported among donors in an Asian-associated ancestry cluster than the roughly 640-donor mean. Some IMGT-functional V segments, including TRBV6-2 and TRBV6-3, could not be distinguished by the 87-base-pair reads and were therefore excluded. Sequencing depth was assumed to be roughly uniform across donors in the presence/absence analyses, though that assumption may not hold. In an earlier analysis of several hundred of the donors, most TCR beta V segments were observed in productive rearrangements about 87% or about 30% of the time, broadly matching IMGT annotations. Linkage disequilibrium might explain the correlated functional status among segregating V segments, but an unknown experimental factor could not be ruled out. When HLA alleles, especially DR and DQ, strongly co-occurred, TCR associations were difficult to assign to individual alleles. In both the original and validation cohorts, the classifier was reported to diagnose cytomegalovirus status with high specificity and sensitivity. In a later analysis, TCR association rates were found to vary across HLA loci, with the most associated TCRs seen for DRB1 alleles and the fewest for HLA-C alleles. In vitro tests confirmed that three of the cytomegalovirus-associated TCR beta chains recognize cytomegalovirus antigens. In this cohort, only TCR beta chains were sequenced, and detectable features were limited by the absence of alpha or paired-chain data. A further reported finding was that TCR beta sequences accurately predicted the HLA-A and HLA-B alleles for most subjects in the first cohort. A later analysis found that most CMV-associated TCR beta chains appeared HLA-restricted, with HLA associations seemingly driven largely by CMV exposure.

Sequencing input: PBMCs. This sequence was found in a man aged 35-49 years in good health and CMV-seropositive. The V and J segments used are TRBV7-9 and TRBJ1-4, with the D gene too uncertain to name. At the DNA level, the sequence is TGTGCCAGCAGCTTAACTACGGGTGAAAAACTGTTTTTT. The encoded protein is CASSLTTGEKLFF. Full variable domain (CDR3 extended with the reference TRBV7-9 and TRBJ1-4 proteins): DTGVSQNPRHKITKRGQNVTFRCDPISEHNRLYWYRQTLGQGPEFLTYFQNEAQLEKSRLLSDRFSAERPKGSFSTLEIQRTEQGDSAMYLCASSLTTGEKLFFGSGTQLSVL.